This TCR beta chain appears in the sequencing data of a study of blood T cells in healthy people across ages. This clonotype has a count of ten or more. The antigen remains unidentified. The use of a sample-barcoded 5' primer and a J-beta primer mix characterized a second PCR of roughly 7 to 12 cycles. Via MiXCR, TCRdb re-called the 5' RACE reads, giving one row per CDR3 protein. The sample lists just under 900,000 distinct CDR3 sequences, more than 25% seen once, with approximately 15% in the top ten. Study-level findings and limits: In older individuals, TCR beta diversity per million T cells was lower, falling roughly linearly with age. Long-lived donors exceeded aged donors in naive CD4+ cells and diversity.

Germline V CDR1 and CDR2: PRHDT, FYEKMQ (reference sequence). The ends lost 3 bases at V and 4 bases at J; junction bases unmatched: 18. The CDR3 consists of 18 residues. Donors each provided ten milliliters of peripheral blood. Sequencing was done on a sample of blood. The V call is TRBV13, the J call TRBJ2-7, with TRBD1 matching over 7 bases. This receptor was identified in a woman over 75 in good health. Here the CDR3 DNA reads TGTGCCAGCAGCTTGAGTTCTAGTTGGACAGGACGTTTTTACGAGCAGTACTTC. Its translation: CASSLSSSWTGRFYEQYF.